This T cell receptor (beta chain) derives from a study of T cells in Graves' hyperthyroidism and ophthalmopathy. The study's findings and limits: The model anticipated ophthalmopathy a median about six months pre-onset.

This clonotype appeared once. Its antigen is not identified. Amplification of TCR beta CDR3 regions was performed using RNA transcripts as template. Carried out on the TCR CDR3, a first-round RT-PCR used the HTBI primer set. Each CDR3 protein gets one entry after TCRdb re-called the multiplex PCR reads with MiXCR. The table shows 250,000 to 350,000 distinct CDR3 sequences, with approximately 15% occurring only once. Trimming cost V 1 base and J 0 bases; bases outside gene matches: 3. Germline CDR1 and CDR2: LNHDA and SQIVND (reference sequence). The CDR3 extends over 18 amino acids. The diagnoses drew upon clinical symptoms, serum thyroxine and TRAb, thyroid ultrasound and orbital computed tomography.

This receptor was identified in a man aged 25 to 45 with Graves' hyperthyroidism. The sequencing input was blood. This chain connects TRBV19 to TRBJ2-6, with 10 bases identical to TRBD2. CDR3 in DNA: TGTGCCAGTAGTATAGTTTGGACTAGCGGCTCTGGGGCCAACGTCCTGACTTTC. Its protein is CASSIVWTSGSGANVLTF.